Listed below are T cell receptor beta chains from one sample, sequenced in a study of T-cell memory formation after mild COVID-19. One entry per CDR3 protein results from TCRdb running MiXCR on the 5' RACE reads. This table has about 140,000 distinct CDR3 sequences, about a fifth appearing once. Sequencing input: PBMCs or a T cell subset sorted from them (not recorded which). These receptors were taken from an adult woman who had mild COVID-19 (a few samples of this study predate the infection). Cell type and time point are not known. The CDR3 runs from the conserved cysteine through the conserved F or W. A D gene is named only where the DNA matches it firmly. The size entry is marked missing in some rows and otherwise reads once, few, many or a size class.

TRBV20-1	NA	TRBJ2-3	NA	CSAKGSTDTQYF	TGCAGTGCTAAGGGCTCCACAGATACGCAGTATTTT
TRBV5-1	few	TRBJ1-6	TRBD1	CASSPDRVNSPLHF	TGCGCCAGCAGCCCGGACAGGGTCAATTCACCCCTCCACTTT
TRBV2	NA	TRBJ2-7	NA	CASSEGLAGGRTYEQYF	TGTGCCAGTAGTGAAGGTCTGGCGGGCGGGCGTACCTACGAGCAGTACTTC
TRBV12-3/TRBV12-4	few	TRBJ2-2	NA	CASTPQQGSLTGELFF	TGTGCCAGCACTCCTCAACAGGGTAGCCTCACCGGGGAGCTGTTTTTT
TRBV5-1	few	TRBJ2-7	NA	CASSSGNNYEQYF	TGCGCCAGCAGCTCCGGCAACAATTACGAGCAGTACTTC
TRBV4-1	NA	TRBJ1-4	NA	CASSQDIRLNEKLFF	TGCGCCAGCAGCCAAGATATACGACTTAATGAAAAACTGTTTTTT
TRBV7-8	few	TRBJ1-5	NA	CASSSNAAGNQPQHF	TGTGCCAGCAGCTCAAATGCAGCGGGGAATCAGCCCCAGCATTTT
TRBV3-1	NA	TRBJ1-1	TRBD1	CASTSGTGAFF	TGTGCCAGCACCAGCGGGACAGGAGCTTTCTTT
TRBV4-1	few	TRBJ1-1	NA	CASSHLPGFFDTEAFF	TGCGCCAGCAGCCATCTGCCGGGATTTTTTGACACTGAAGCTTTCTTT
TRBV3-1	NA	TRBJ2-4	NA	CASSQWGTQKNIQYF	TGTGCCAGCAGCCAGTGGGGGACTCAAAAAAACATTCAGTACTTC
TRBV20-1	few	TRBJ1-2	NA	CSARPRGAGYTF	TGCAGTGCTAGGCCCCGGGGCGCGGGCTACACCTTC
TRBV20-1	few	TRBJ1-4	NA	CSARAGTLNEKLFF	TGCAGTGCTAGAGCAGGGACCTTGAATGAAAAACTGTTTTTT
TRBV12-3/TRBV12-4	NA	TRBJ1-2	NA	CASSRSAQGLGGYTF	TGTGCCAGCAGTCGGAGCGCACAGGGACTTGGCGGCTACACCTTC
TRBV7-9	NA	TRBJ2-2	NA	CASSLDPPVLSGELFF	TGTGCCAGCAGCTTAGACCCTCCCGTTCTTTCCGGGGAGCTGTTTTTT
TRBV5-1	few	TRBJ1-6	NA	CASSRQESRSYNSPLHF	TGCGCCAGCAGCCGACAGGAGTCGAGATCCTATAATTCACCCCTCCACTTT
TRBV11-3	NA	TRBJ2-7	NA	CASSFGADSYEQYF	TGTGCCAGCAGCTTCGGCGCCGACAGTTACGAGCAGTACTTC
TRBV6-2/TRBV6-3	NA	TRBJ2-3	TRBD2	CASSRAGVPDTQYF	TGTGCCAGCAGTCGAGCGGGAGTACCAGATACGCAGTATTTT
TRBV5-1	many	TRBJ1-1	NA	CASSLTVNTEAFF	TGTGCCAGCAGTCTGACAGTGAACACTGAAGCTTTCTTT
TRBV4-2	NA	TRBJ2-1	NA	CASSRPSSDEQFF	TGTGCCAGCAGCCGACCTTCCTCCGATGAGCAGTTCTTC
TRBV2	NA	TRBJ2-5	NA	CASSEKGTQYF	TGTGCCAGCAGTGAAAAGGGGACCCAGTACTTC
TRBV27	few	TRBJ2-7	TRBD1	CASSTRTGGFYEQYF	TGTGCCAGCAGTACTAGGACAGGGGGCTTCTACGAGCAGTACTTC
TRBV11-2	NA	TRBJ1-5	NA	CASSLGTARNQPQHF	TGTGCCAGCAGCTTAGGGACGGCCCGTAATCAGCCCCAGCATTTT
TRBV12-3/TRBV12-4	NA	TRBJ1-1	TRBD1	CASSLEDREYTEAFF	TGTGCCAGCAGTTTAGAGGACAGGGAATACACTGAAGCTTTCTTT
TRBV11-2	NA	TRBJ2-2	NA	CASSPTLRRENTGELFF	TGTGCCAGCAGCCCCACCCTACGGCGGGAGAACACCGGGGAGCTGTTTTTT
TRBV6-5	NA	TRBJ2-7	NA	CASSYSARREQYF	TGTGCCAGCAGTTACTCGGCCCGTCGCGAGCAGTACTTC
TRBV2	few	TRBJ1-2	TRBD1	CASSRNMGTGEDGYTF	TGTGCCAGCAGTCGTAATATGGGGACAGGGGAAGATGGCTACACCTTC
TRBV20-1	NA	TRBJ1-1	NA	CSAKGQNTEAFF	TGCAGTGCTAAAGGACAGAACACTGAAGCTTTCTTT
TRBV7-3	few	TRBJ2-1	TRBD2	CASSQSPNSWAGGSNEQFF	TGTGCCAGCAGCCAGAGCCCAAACTCTTGGGCGGGAGGTAGTAATGAGCAGTTCTTC
TRBV5-6	few	TRBJ2-3	TRBD2	CASLQSRGKGDTQYF	TGTGCCAGCCTCCAGTCGCGGGGGAAAGGGGATACGCAGTATTTT
TRBV12-3/TRBV12-4	NA	TRBJ1-2	NA	CASRRTGNYGYTF	TGTGCCAGCAGGCGGACGGGGAACTATGGCTACACCTTC
TRBV12-3/TRBV12-4	NA	TRBJ2-1	NA	CASIITAGAGDEQFF	TGTGCCAGCATCATTACGGCAGGGGCTGGAGATGAGCAGTTCTTC
TRBV7-6	once	TRBJ2-5	TRBD1	CASSSRAGTGYETQYF	TGTGCCAGCAGCTCTAGGGCCGGGACAGGGTATGAGACCCAGTACTTC
TRBV7-8	few	TRBJ2-2	NA	CASSRPNTGELFF	TGTGCCAGCAGCCGTCCGAACACCGGGGAGCTGTTTTTT
TRBV29-1	few	TRBJ2-7	NA	CSVGLETVSYEQYF	TGCAGCGTCGGACTGGAGACAGTTTCCTACGAGCAGTACTTC
TRBV27	NA	TRBJ2-7	NA	CASGSWGISSYEQYF	TGTGCCAGCGGTAGTTGGGGTATATCCTCCTACGAGCAGTACTTC
TRBV4-2	few	TRBJ2-5	TRBD1	CASSQDPGTGGLNQETQYF	TGTGCCAGCAGCCAAGATCCGGGGACAGGGGGCTTGAATCAAGAGACCCAGTACTTC
TRBV25-1	few	TRBJ1-1	TRBD1	CASSTFTGADEAFF	TGTGCCAGCAGTACTTTCACAGGGGCCGATGAAGCTTTCTTT
TRBV12-3/TRBV12-4	NA	TRBJ2-1	NA	CASSLLSRNEQFF	TGTGCCAGCAGTTTATTAAGCCGCAATGAGCAGTTCTTC
TRBV12-3/TRBV12-4	NA	TRBJ1-5	NA	CASSFGGQPQHF	TGTGCCAGCAGTTTTGGGGGACAGCCCCAGCATTTT
TRBV11-1	few	TRBJ2-7	TRBD2	CASSLRLADYEQYF	TGTGCCAGCAGCTTGAGACTAGCGGACTACGAGCAGTACTTC
TRBV20-1	NA	TRBJ2-1	NA	CSARAAGLVWDNNEQFF	TGCAGTGCTAGAGCCGCTGGACTAGTATGGGACAACAATGAGCAGTTCTTC
TRBV28	few	TRBJ1-2	TRBD1	CASSAPGQGVPSNYGYTF	TGTGCCAGCAGTGCCCCGGGACAGGGAGTTCCTTCTAACTATGGCTACACCTTC
TRBV6-2/TRBV6-3	NA	TRBJ1-1	NA	CASSTYRDSHLGPCTEAFF	TGTGCCAGCAGTACATATCGGGACTCGCATCTAGGCCCGTGCACTGAAGCTTTCTTT